Listed below are T cell receptor beta chains from one sample, sequenced in a study of STAT3 mutations in large granular lymphocyte leukemia. Using immunoSEQ multiplex PCR, the repertoire was profiled, and TCRdb retains in-frame clones only, with some absent. The data show about 10,000 clones, with about 85% seen just once and roughly a quarter held by the top ten. What was sequenced was peripheral blood mononuclear cells. The source of these receptors is a man in his sixties with T-cell large granular lymphocyte leukemia. Some clones in this sample may be carry-over from other donors' samples. CDR3s include the opening cysteine and the closing phenylalanine or tryptophan. Each record gives: J gene, CDR3 length, clone size, V gene, D gene, CDR3 DNA, CDR3 protein. D genes are given only for firm matches. The listing skips clone size in some rows; elsewhere it reads once, few, many or a size class.

>TRBJ1-2|15|once|TRBV2|-
TGTGCCAGCAGTGCTCAGGGGTTGGCTAACTATGGCTACACCTTC
CASSAQGLANYGYTF
>TRBJ2-5|15|-|TRBV18|-
TGTGCCAGCTCAGCCCTAGGAGGGGGTCAAGAGACCCAGTACTTC
CASSALGGGQETQYF
>TRBJ2-1|13|-|TRBV5-5|-
TGTGCCAGCAGCTTGGGGCCTTACAATGAGCAGTTCTTC
CASSLGPYNEQFF
>TRBJ2-1|15|-|TRBV27|-
TGTGCCAGCACCGCGGGACCCTGGGGACGCGATGAGCAGTTCTTC
CASTAGPWGRDEQFF
>TRBJ1-2|13|-|TRBV5-6|-
TGTGCCAGCAGCTTGGGGGAATCCTATGGCTACACCTTC
CASSLGESYGYTF
>TRBJ2-2|15|-|TRBV19|TRBD2
TGTGCCTCGGAAGGGCGGGAGGGGAACACCGGGGAGCTGTTTTTT
CASEGREGNTGELFF
>TRBJ1-5|13|-|TRBV15|-
TGTGCCACCAGCAGAGATGTGGGTCAGCCCCAGCATTTT
CATSRDVGQPQHF
>TRBJ1-2|15|-|TRBV28|-
TGTGCCAGCAGACCACCTGGGACAAACGACTATGGCTACACCTTC
CASRPPGTNDYGYTF
>TRBJ1-4|17|-|TRBV7-9|TRBD1
TGTGCCAGCAGCTCCCTCCCCGTCGGGACAGGGGCTGAAAAACTGTTTTTT
CASSSLPVGTGAEKLFF
>TRBJ1-1|14|-|TRBV7-8|-
TGTGCCAGCAGCTTAGGTTCAGGGATGACTGAAGCTTTCTTT
CASSLGSGMTEAFF
>TRBJ1-5|12|-|TRBV29-1|-
TGCAGCGTTCGATCGGGCGGTCAGCCCCAGCATTTT
CSVRSGGQPQHF
>TRBJ1-1|14|-|TRBV7-9|TRBD1
TGTGCCAGCAGCTCCCAGGGGGGCCTAACTGAAGCTTTCTTT
CASSSQGGLTEAFF
>TRBJ2-3|19|-|TRBV5-4|TRBD2
TGTGCCAGCAGCTGGGCGGGACTAGCGGGAGGGATGAGCACAGATACGCAGTATTTT
CASSWAGLAGGMSTDTQYF
>TRBJ2-3|15|once|TRBV6-5|-
TGTGCCAGCAGTTACACCGGGACTAGCACAGATACGCAGTATTTT
CASSYTGTSTDTQYF
>TRBJ1-1|16|-|TRBV12-5|-
TGTGCTAGTGGTTCCCCAGGGGCGAACATGAACACTGAAGCTTTCTTT
CASGSPGANMNTEAFF
>TRBJ2-3|15|-|TRBV7-9|TRBD2
TGTGCCAGCGTACCCGACGGGACTAGAAGAGATACGCAGTATTTT
CASVPDGTRRDTQYF
>TRBJ2-7|16|few|TRBV9|TRBD2
TGTGCCAGCAGCGCAGGTTTTCTGACTAGCGGGGACGAGCAGTACTTC
CASSAGFLTSGDEQYF
>TRBJ2-1|13|-|TRBV14|-
TGTGCCAGCAGCCAAGACCTAGGCGGGGAGCAGTTCTTC
CASSQDLGGEQFF
>TRBJ1-1|14|-|TRBV7-2|-
TGTGCCAGCAGCTTAGGTCAGGGGAACACTGAAGCTTTCTTT
CASSLGQGNTEAFF
>TRBJ2-5|16|-|TRBV5-4|TRBD1
TGTGCCAGCAGCCAAAGACAGGACAGGGGGAGGGAGACCCAGTACTTC
CASSQRQDRGRETQYF
>TRBJ2-1|13|once|TRBV29-1|-
TGCAGCGTTGAAGATCGGGGGGCCCATGAGCAGTTCTTC
CSVEDRGAHEQFF
>TRBJ2-7|13|-|TRBV28|-
TGTGCCAGCAGTTTACGCTTTACCTACGAGCAGTACTTC
CASSLRFTYEQYF
>TRBJ2-7|17|few|TRBV7-9|TRBD1
TGTGCCAGCAGCTTAGGACGAGGACAGGCCTTCCGTTGGAAGCAGTACTTC
CASSLGRGQAFRWKQYF
>TRBJ2-3|13|-|TRBV6-1|-
TGTGCCAGCAGTGGACAGGCCACAGATACGCAGTATTTT
CASSGQATDTQYF
>TRBJ2-7|14|-|TRBV27|-
TGTGCCAGCAGTCCACGACTGGAATCCTACGAGCAGTACTTC
CASSPRLESYEQYF
>TRBJ2-1|15|once|TRBV6-4|TRBD2
TGTGCCAGCAGAGGTGGACTAGCGGAGGGGAATGAGCAGTTCTTC
CASRGGLAEGNEQFF
>TRBJ1-2|15|-|TRBV27|-
TGTGCCAGCCACCTATCAGGAGGGGGAAAGGGTGGCTACACCTTC
CASHLSGGGKGGYTF
>TRBJ2-3|15|-|TRBV7-2|-
TGTGCCAGCAGCATAAATGGGGTAGAGACAGATACGCAGTATTTT
CASSINGVETDTQYF
>TRBJ2-7|15|-|TRBV5-1|TRBD2
TGCGCCAGCAGCTTGAGCAGCGGGAGAGGGGGCGAGCAGTACTTC
CASSLSSGRGGEQYF
>TRBJ2-2|17|-|TRBV5-4|-
TGTGCCAGCACCCCCGACCCCCAGGGGCGGGGGACCGGGGAGCTGTTTTTT
CASTPDPQGRGTGELFF
>TRBJ2-2|17|-|TRBV4-3|-
TGCGCCAGCAGCCAGGATTTCAGGGGAGGCAGCACCGGGGAGCTGTTTTTT
CASSQDFRGGSTGELFF
>TRBJ2-7|13|-|TRBV18|-
TGTGCCAGCTCACCGGAACAGGTCAACGAGCAGTACTTC
CASSPEQVNEQYF
>TRBJ2-2|14|-|TRBV5-1|-
TGCGCCAGCACCAATCGGGCAGGGGCCGGGGAGCTGTTTTTT
CASTNRAGAGELFF
>TRBJ1-5|15|-|TRBV7-8|TRBD1
TGTGCCAGCAGCTCCGCTGACAGGGGGCCCCAGCCCCAGCATTTT
CASSSADRGPQPQHF
>TRBJ2-5|14|-|TRBV7-2|TRBD1
TGTGCCAGCAGCTTAGCAGGGGGCCCGGGGACCCAGTACTTC
CASSLAGGPGTQYF
>TRBJ1-2|13|-|TRBV4-1|TRBD1
TGCGCCAGCAGCCAGACAGGGGGCTATGGCTACACCTTC
CASSQTGGYGYTF
>TRBJ2-7|17|few|TRBV30|-
TGTGCCTGGAGTCGGCCCCCCCGACAGACTGCCACCTACGAGCAGTACTTC
CAWSRPPRQTATYEQYF
>TRBJ1-2|17|-|TRBV7-3|TRBD1
TGTGCCAGCAGCTTAATGGGGGGGACAGGGCATTCCTATGGCTACACCTTC
CASSLMGGTGHSYGYTF
>TRBJ2-4|18|-|TRBV7-9|-
TGTGCCAGCAGCTTAGGGGGACCTAGAACAGGTCCGTATACCATTCAGTACTTC
CASSLGGPRTGPYTIQYF
>TRBJ1-2|15|-|TRBV19|-
TGTGCCAGTACCTTAACTGATTCACCCCTGTATGGCTACACCTTC
CASTLTDSPLYGYTF
>TRBJ1-2|12|-|TRBV7-9|-
TGTGCCAGCAGCGGTGAATACTATGGCTACACCTTC
CASSGEYYGYTF
>TRBJ1-1|14|once|TRBV29-1|TRBD1
TGCAGCGTTGAAGACCGGACAGGGAAGGCTGAAGCTTTCTTT
CSVEDRTGKAEAFF
>TRBJ1-2|14|-|TRBV6-1|-
TGTGCCAGCAGTGAAGCTTTAGGTGGGGTCGGCTACACCTTC
CASSEALGGVGYTF
>TRBJ2-7|13|-|TRBV29-1|-
TGCAGCGCTCGCCGTGGTGCGCGCTACGAGCAGTACTTC
CSARRGARYEQYF
>TRBJ2-7|16|-|TRBV9|TRBD2
TGTGCCAGCAGCCAAGCGGGAGGAGGAGGAGGGTTCGGGCAGTACTTC
CASSQAGGGGGFGQYF
>TRBJ2-1|18|-|TRBV19|-
TGTGCCAGTAGTACCGGTCCTAGTGAAGGCCTTGCTTGGGGTGAGCAGTTCTTC
CASSTGPSEGLAWGEQFF